Listed below are T cell receptor beta chains from one sample, sequenced in a study of blood T cell repertoires in COVID-19. Clones were read by immunoSEQ multiplex PCR, and TCRdb kept only the in-frame ones, dropping some. The data hold 200,000 to 300,000 clones, with 80% to 85% observed a single time. The material sequenced was peripheral blood. The receptors originated from a woman under 30 with acute or convalescent COVID-19. Each CDR3 is given with its conserved first and last residue. D genes are given only for firm matches. A row's size may be missing; if present it is once, few, many or a size class.

d_call: TRBD1
j_call: TRBJ1-6
v_call: TRBV19
clone_size: .
cdr3_nt: TGTGCCAGTAGTACCAGGGACAGGGGAAAGAGTTTAAAGAATTCACCCCTCCACTTT
cdr3_aa: CASSTRDRGKSLKNSPLHF

d_call: .
j_call: TRBJ2-3
v_call: TRBV4-3
clone_size: .
cdr3_nt: TGCGCCAGCAGCCAAGATCTTAAACTCATCACAGATACGCAGTATTTT
cdr3_aa: CASSQDLKLITDTQYF

d_call: TRBD2
j_call: TRBJ2-1
v_call: TRBV19
clone_size: .
cdr3_nt: TGTGCCAGTAGTAGAGCCCCTAGCGGGCCCCGGAATGAGCAGTTCTTC
cdr3_aa: CASSRAPSGPRNEQFF

d_call: TRBD2
j_call: TRBJ2-1
v_call: TRBV11-2
clone_size: .
cdr3_nt: TGTGCCAGCAGCCCAGCGGGAGGGCCCTACAATGAGCAGTTCTTC
cdr3_aa: CASSPAGGPYNEQFF

d_call: .
j_call: TRBJ2-1
v_call: TRBV14
clone_size: .
cdr3_nt: TGTGCCAGCAGCCGGTTGCTGGCCTCCTACAATGAGCAGTTCTTC
cdr3_aa: CASSRLLASYNEQFF

d_call: TRBD2
j_call: TRBJ2-1
v_call: TRBV6-4
clone_size: few
cdr3_nt: TGTGCCAGCAGTGACCGTCTAGCGGGATCCAATGAGCAGTTCTTC
cdr3_aa: CASSDRLAGSNEQFF

d_call: .
j_call: TRBJ1-6
v_call: TRBV6-6
clone_size: .
cdr3_nt: TGTGCCAGCAGTACAGGGCCCGATAATTCACCCCTCCACTTT
cdr3_aa: CASSTGPDNSPLHF

d_call: TRBD1
j_call: TRBJ2-2
v_call: TRBV28
clone_size: .
cdr3_nt: TGTGCCAGCAGCGCGTCTCCAGGGACAGGTGCCACCGGGGAGCTGTTTTTT
cdr3_aa: CASSASPGTGATGELFF

d_call: TRBD2
j_call: TRBJ2-2
v_call: TRBV27
clone_size: .
cdr3_nt: TGTGCCAGCAGGATCTTGACTAGCGGCAACACCGGGGAGCTGTTTTTT
cdr3_aa: CASRILTSGNTGELFF

d_call: TRBD1
j_call: TRBJ1-4
v_call: TRBV19
clone_size: .
cdr3_nt: TGTGCCAGTAGCTCAGGGGGCGTAGGAACTAATGAAAAACTGTTTTTT
cdr3_aa: CASSSGGVGTNEKLFF

d_call: .
j_call: TRBJ2-6
v_call: TRBV10-2
clone_size: .
cdr3_nt: TGCGCCAGCAGTGGGTCGAAACAAGGGATGGGAGCCTCTGGGGCCAACGTCCTGACTTTC
cdr3_aa: CASSGSKQGMGASGANVLTF

d_call: .
j_call: TRBJ2-3
v_call: TRBV30
clone_size: .
cdr3_nt: TGTGCCTGGAGCGAACAGGCCTTGGGCTACGCAGATACGCAGTATTTT
cdr3_aa: CAWSEQALGYADTQYF

d_call: TRBD2
j_call: TRBJ2-3
v_call: TRBV27
clone_size: .
cdr3_nt: TGTGCCAGCAGTCCGTCAGAAATAGCGGGAGGGAGCACAGATACGCAGTATTTT
cdr3_aa: CASSPSEIAGGSTDTQYF

d_call: .
j_call: TRBJ1-2
v_call: TRBV5-1
clone_size: .
cdr3_nt: TGCGCCAGCAGCGAAGGAGGGGAATTGGGCGGCTACACCTTC
cdr3_aa: CASSEGGELGGYTF

d_call: TRBD2
j_call: TRBJ2-7
v_call: TRBV5-4
clone_size: .
cdr3_nt: TGTGCCAGCAGCTTGGTTGGGACTAGTTTTTCCGAGCAGTACTTC
cdr3_aa: CASSLVGTSFSEQYF

d_call: TRBD2
j_call: TRBJ2-1
v_call: TRBV5-1
clone_size: .
cdr3_nt: TGCGCCAGCAGCGGGGGGACTAGCCCTTTAGATGAGCAGTTCTTC
cdr3_aa: CASSGGTSPLDEQFF

d_call: TRBD1
j_call: TRBJ1-2
v_call: TRBV9
clone_size: .
cdr3_nt: TGTGCCAGCAGCGTAGAACAGGGGGTTAACTATGGCTACACCTTC
cdr3_aa: CASSVEQGVNYGYTF

d_call: .
j_call: TRBJ2-2
v_call: TRBV19
clone_size: .
cdr3_nt: TGTGCCAGTAGTATAGAGCGGATCACCGGGGAGCTGTTTTTT
cdr3_aa: CASSIERITGELFF

d_call: TRBD2
j_call: TRBJ2-3
v_call: TRBV14
clone_size: .
cdr3_nt: TGTGCCAGCAGCCGGAGACTAGCGGTATCTCTTTCAGATACGCAGTATTTT
cdr3_aa: CASSRRLAVSLSDTQYF

d_call: TRBD1
j_call: TRBJ1-6
v_call: TRBV13
clone_size: .
cdr3_nt: TGTGCCAGCAGCCCCCGACAGGGATTTAATTCACCCCTCCACTTT
cdr3_aa: CASSPRQGFNSPLHF

d_call: .
j_call: TRBJ2-1
v_call: TRBV30
clone_size: once
cdr3_nt: TGTGCCTGGAGTGTACATCTGGACTTTGGGGACAATGAGCAGTTCTTC
cdr3_aa: CAWSVHLDFGDNEQFF

d_call: TRBD2
j_call: TRBJ2-3
v_call: TRBV4-2
clone_size: few
cdr3_nt: TGTGCCAGCAGCCTTGAAACCGGGAGGGACGTAGATACGCAGTATTTT
cdr3_aa: CASSLETGRDVDTQYF